The 7 T cell receptor beta chains reported below all come from one sample, sequenced in a study of blood T cell repertoires in COVID-19. The assay was immunoSEQ multiplex PCR, and TCRdb's table has in-frame clones only and misses some. The table shows some 170,000 clones, with about 80% occurring only once. The source material was peripheral blood. The receptors come from a woman aged 70 to 79 with acute or convalescent COVID-19.

A few counts support this clone. The chain uses TRBV29-1 and TRBJ1-2; D remains ambiguous. The CDR3 covers 14 residues. With 6 bases removed from V and 3 bases from J, the gap between germline ends came to 17 bases. The germline gives CDR1 SQVTM, CDR2 ANQGSEA. CDR3: CSVEPRSFDYGYTF. The CDR3 DNA reads as TGCAGCGTAGAACCTCGGTCATTCGACTATGGCTACACCTTC.

This clone was counted between two and nine times. V is TRBV6-5 and J is TRBJ2-1; possible D gene TRBD1, 5 bases. The germline gives CDR1 MNHEY, CDR2 SVGAGI. Trimming shortened V by 6 bases and J by 4 bases, and 16 bases separated the two germline ends. This CDR3 comprises 15 residues. The CDR3 spells CASRYGPGPYNEQFF. CDR3 sequence (DNA): TGTGCCAGCAGATACGGACCAGGGCCTTACAATGAGCAGTTCTTC.

This chain links TRBV5-1 with TRBJ1-1; tentative D call: TRBD1 (6 bases). This CDR3 is 15 amino acids long. V was pared by 3 bases and J by 4 bases, with 16 bases between. Germline V gene sequence: CDR1 SGHRS, CDR2 YFSETQ. CDR3: CASSSSGVRSTEAFF. In DNA, the CDR3 is TGCGCCAGCAGCTCCTCAGGGGTCCGCTCCACTGAAGCTTTCTTT.

CDR3 in amino acids: CASSYRTGYTEAFF. As DNA, the CDR3 is TGTGCCAGCAGTTATCGGACAGGGTACACTGAAGCTTTCTTT. J is TRBJ1-1 and V is TRBV6-5; 8 bases match TRBD1. V lost 3 bases to trimming and J lost 3 bases; unmatched junction nucleotides: 3. CDR1 and CDR2 (germline): MNHEY, SVGAGI. This CDR3 is 14 amino acids long.

The chain recombines TRBV27 with TRBJ2-7; 12 nucleotides align to TRBD2. After removal of 3 bases from V and 8 bases from J, the junction contained 8 bases not matched to a gene. CDR1 and CDR2 (germline): MNHEY, SMNVEV (reference sequence). CDR3 length: 15 amino acids. In DNA, the CDR3 is TGTGCCAGCAGTTTGACTAGCGGGAGATCGACTAAGCAGTACTTC. It translates to CASSLTSGRSTKQYF.

V gene TRBV7-9 combines with J gene TRBJ1-6; 7 positions match TRBD1. The ends lost 4 bases at V and 10 bases at J; junction bases unmatched: 10. This CDR3 spans 15 amino acids. CDR1 and CDR2 (germline): SEHNR, FQNEAQ (reference sequence). CDR3 amino acids: CASSSLTGVGSPLHF. The CDR3 DNA is TGTGCCAGCAGCTCCCTTACAGGGGTAGGGTCACCCCTCCACTTT.

The V gene is TRBV4-3, the J gene TRBJ2-3; D uncertain. Germline values: CDR1 LGHNA, CDR2 YSLEER. The CDR3 extends over 15 amino acids. Trimming removed 4 bases from V and 0 bases from J, with 11 bases in between. The CDR3 region is CASSLRDMSTDTQYF. DNA for the CDR3: TGCGCCAGCAGCCTACGAGACATGAGCACAGATACGCAGTATTTT.